One and the same sample provided the 20 T cell receptor beta chains below, sequenced in a study of CD8 T cells in ankylosing spondylitis. Study-level findings and limits: Typical of ankylosing spondylitis blood, it appeared, was a TCR beta motif of about eight highly homologous variants.

TCRdb ran MiXCR on the 5' RACE reads and lists one entry per CDR3 protein. The table lists roughly 670,000 distinct CDR3 sequences, around 19% of them singletons, with under 20% in the top ten. Their antigens remain unidentified. Sequenced input: blood, either unsorted or a sorted T cell fraction (not recorded which). These TCRs come from a male donor with ankylosing spondylitis.

The chain recombines TRBV25-1 with TRBJ2-5; no clear D. This CDR3 is 13 amino acids long. Germline V gene sequence: CDR1 MGHDK, CDR2 SYGVNS. The ends were cut back, 0 bases at V and 2 bases at J, with 4 bases in the middle. As DNA, the CDR3 is TGTGCCAGCAGTGAATACTCGCAAGAGACCCAGTACTTC. Its translation: CASSEYSQETQYF.

The chain is built from TRBV20-1 and TRBJ2-5; 8 nucleotides match TRBD1. The length of the CDR3 is 14 residues. Trimming took 6 bases from V and 4 from J; bases not matched to a gene: 10. Germline values: CDR1 DFQATT, CDR2 SNEGSKA (reference sequence). CDR3 amino acids: CSAPIQGDVETQYF. The DNA for the CDR3 is TGCAGTGCCCCCATACAGGGGGATGTAGAGACCCAGTACTTC.

Note on this clonotype: A read error may produce the germline difference seen at one junction end. This rearrangement joins TRBV2 to TRBJ2-3, with TRBD2 identical over 9 bases. Germline CDR1 SNHLY, CDR2 FYNNEI. The CDR3 has 17 amino acids. CDR3 coding DNA: TGTGCCGGCAGTGAAGAAGAAGGACTAGCGCTGACAGATACGCAGTATTTT. Translating gives CAGSEEEGLALTDTQYF.

The CDR3 spells CASSLRDRELFF. CDR3 bases: TGTGCCAGCAGTTTGAGGGATAGGGAGCTGTTTTTT. The V call is TRBV28, the J call TRBJ2-2, with a weak D call TRBD2 (5 bases). Trimming stripped 3 bases from V and 9 bases from J, with 8 bases between. The CDR3 runs 12 residues. Germline-derived CDR1 and CDR2 are MDHEN and SYDVKM.

This rearrangement joins TRBV7-2 to TRBJ2-1; 12 nucleotides line up with TRBD2. Trimming took 5 bases from V and 7 from J; bases not matched to a gene: 3. CDR3 length equals 14 residues. Germline CDR1 reads SGHTA; CDR2 reads FQGNSA. CDR3 sequence reads: CASSQTSGSNEQFF. Here the CDR3 DNA reads TGTGCCAGCAGCCAGACTAGCGGGAGTAATGAGCAGTTCTTC.

The table lists this clonotype with a few counts. The chain combines TRBV12-3 or TRBV12-4 with TRBJ1-2; D is uncertain. The V gene lost 6 bases and the J gene lost 2 bases, with 10 bases spanning the gap. The CDR3 consists of 13 residues. CDR3 DNA: TGTGCCAGCAGAGGGTCAACAAACTATGGCTACACCTTC. Amino acid sequence: CASRGSTNYGYTF.

This chain uses TRBV7-2 with TRBJ2-2, with 10 nucleotides matching TRBD2. CDR3 length: 14 amino acids. Germline V gene data show CDR1 as SGHTA and CDR2 as FQGNSA. V was pared by 5 bases and J by 6 bases, with 3 bases of the junction left unmatched. DNA of the CDR3: TGTGCCAGCAGCAGCGGGGGGGCCGCCGGGGAGCTGTTTTTT. This codes for CASSSGGAAGELFF.

Of note for this clonotype: Relative to the germline gene, one junction end is altered; a read error may explain this. The chain recombines TRBV6-2 or TRBV6-3 with TRBJ2-1; TRBD1 matches 8 bases. CDR3 length equals 19 residues. Germline-derived CDR1 and CDR2 are MNHEY and SVGEGT. The CDR3 reads CASSYSKSVGTGPYDEQFF. The CDR3 bases are TGTGCCAGCAGTTACTCGAAGTCGGTGGGGACAGGTCCCTACGATGAGCAGTTCTTC.

This clonotype has just a few counts. V and J are TRBV12-3 or TRBV12-4 and TRBJ2-1; possible D gene TRBD2, 6 bases. V was pared by 3 bases and J by 6 bases, with 15 bases between. CDR3 size: 15 residues. CDR3 amino acids: CASSFGGVRGNEQFF. The CDR3 DNA is TGTGCCAGCAGTTTTGGCGGGGTCCGAGGCAATGAGCAGTTCTTC.

This chain joins TRBV25-1 and TRBJ2-1, with D possibly being TRBD1 (5 bases). CDR1 and CDR2 (germline): MGHDK, SYGVNS. Trimming cost V 8 bases and J 0 bases, with 11 bases left between them. CDR3 length: 14 residues. In DNA, the CDR3 is TGTGCCAGCTCCGACAGCAACTCCTACAATGAGCAGTTCTTC. Amino acids: CASSDSNSYNEQFF.

This clonotype has only a few counts. The gene calls are TRBV27 and TRBJ2-1; TRBD1 matches at 8 bases. Germline CDR1 reads MNHEY; CDR2 reads SMNVEV (reference sequence). With 4 bases clipped from V and 6 bases from J, the junction kept 5 bases outside the gene matches. The CDR3 is 14 amino acids. CDR3 sequence (DNA): TGTGCCAGCAGTTGGGCAGGGGGCTCCAATGAGCAGTTCTTC. It is translated as CASSWAGGSNEQFF.

The chain couples TRBV6-2 or TRBV6-3 to TRBJ2-3; D is perhaps TRBD2 (6 bases). This CDR3 has 19 residues. Germline CDR1 reads MNHEY; CDR2 reads SVGEGT. Trimming left V 2 bases short and J 2 bases short, with 23 bases between. CDR3 in DNA: TGTGCCAGCAGTTACAACCCCGAGGCTACTAGCCGAAACACAGATACGCAGTATTTT. It specifies CASSYNPEATSRNTDTQYF.

In its sample, this clonotype was seen a few times. The chain recombines TRBV5-1 with TRBJ2-1; 11 bases are a match to TRBD2. This CDR3 contains 17 residues. Germline V gene sequence: CDR1 SGHRS, CDR2 YFSETQ. V gave up 0 bases and J gave up 9 bases; unmatched junction bases: 11. CDR3 bases: TGCGCCAGCAGCTTGGCCTGGTCTAGCGGGGGGTCGGGTGAGCAGTTCTTC. It codes for CASSLAWSSGGSGEQFF.

V is TRBV7-2 and J is TRBJ2-1, with TRBD2 identical over 7 bases. Unmatched junction bases numbered 4, after V lost 8 bases and J lost 3 bases. This CDR3 region has 13 residues. Germline V CDR1 and CDR2: SGHTA, FQGNSA. CDR3 sequence (DNA): TGTGCCAGCCGGAGCGGGGTCTACAATGAGCAGTTCTTC. Protein sequence: CASRSGVYNEQFF.

This clonotype was counted at least ten times. The genes are TRBV6-1 and TRBJ1-5; D is perhaps TRBD1 (6 bases). The CDR3 loop spans 14 amino acids. V shed 6 bases and J shed 5 bases, with 14 bases lying between them. CDR1 and CDR2 (germline): MNHNS, SASEGT. Here the CDR3 DNA reads TGTGCCAGCAGAGGACCCGGGGGGCATCAGCCCCAGCATTTT. Translated, it gives CASRGPGGHQPQHF.

This chain joins TRBV25-1 and TRBJ2-3, with a weak D call TRBD2 (6 bases). V lost 0 bases, J lost 0 bases, and 7 bases lay in between. The CDR3 consists of 15 residues. Germline V CDR1 and CDR2: MGHDK, SYGVNS. This CDR3 reads CASSEYGTSTDTQYF. The CDR3 DNA is TGTGCCAGCAGTGAATACGGGACTAGCACAGATACGCAGTATTTT.

This chain connects TRBV20-1 to TRBJ2-1; D not certain. Germline CDR1 and CDR2: DFQATT and SNEGSKA (reference sequence). V was cut by 3 bases and J by 7 bases, with 4 bases left in between. There are 10 residues in the CDR3. CDR3 in amino acids: CSASSNEQFF. The CDR3 coding sequence is TGCAGTGCTAGCTCGAATGAGCAGTTCTTC.

The chain uses TRBV28 and TRBJ2-5, with D perhaps TRBD1 (6 bases). CDR1 MDHEN and CDR2 SYDVKM come from the germline V gene. Trimming cost V 3 bases and J 4 bases, with 21 bases left between them. The CDR3 extends over 17 amino acids. CDR3 nucleotide sequence: TGTGCCAGCAGTTTTTGGGGGCGCGAAACCGGTGGAGAGACCCAGTACTTC. Its translation is CASSFWGRETGGETQYF.

In this sample, this clonotype turned up a few times. The chain is built from TRBV5-5 and TRBJ2-1; 8 bases match TRBD2. The V and J ends lost 7 bases and 7 bases, in that order; junction bases with no gene match: 16. The CDR3 contains 16 residues. Germline CDR1 and CDR2: SGHKS and YYEKEE (reference sequence). This CDR3 is CASLPGGAPSLNEQFF. DNA of the CDR3: TGTGCCAGCCTCCCGGGGGGGGCCCCTTCCTTGAATGAGCAGTTCTTC.

This clonotype has a count of ten or more. V and J are TRBV7-2 and TRBJ2-5; 7 bases are shared with TRBD1. Per the germline V gene, CDR1 is SGHTA and CDR2 is FQGNSA. The CDR3 covers 14 residues. V trimming: 5 bases; J trimming: 2 bases; junction bases outside the gene matches: 5. The CDR3 bases are TGTGCCAGCAGCCCGACAGGGAAGCAAGAGACCCAGTACTTC. It encodes CASSPTGKQETQYF. Filled out from reference TRBV7-2 and TRBJ2-5, the complete variable domain reads GAGVSQSPSNKVTEKGKDVELRCDPISGHTALYWYRQSLGQGLEFLIYFQGNSAPDKSGLPSDRFSAERTGGSVSTLTIQRTQQEDSAVYLCASSPTGKQETQYFGPGTRLLVL.